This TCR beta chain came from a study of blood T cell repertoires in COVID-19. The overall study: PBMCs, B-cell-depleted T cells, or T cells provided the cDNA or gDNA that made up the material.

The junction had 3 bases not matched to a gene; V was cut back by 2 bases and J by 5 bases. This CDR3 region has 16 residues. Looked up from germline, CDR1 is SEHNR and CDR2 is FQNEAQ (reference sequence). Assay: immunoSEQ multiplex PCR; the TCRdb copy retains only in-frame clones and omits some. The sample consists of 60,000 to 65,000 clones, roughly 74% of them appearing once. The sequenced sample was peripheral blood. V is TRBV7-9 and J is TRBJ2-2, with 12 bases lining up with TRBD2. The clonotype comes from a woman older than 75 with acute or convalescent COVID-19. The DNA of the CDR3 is TGTGCCAGCAGCTTAAGGACTAGCGGGATAACCGGGGAGCTGTTTTTT. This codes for CASSLRTSGITGELFF. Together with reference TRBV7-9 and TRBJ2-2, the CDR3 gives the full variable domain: DTGVSQNPRHKITKRGQNVTFRCDPISEHNRLYWYRQTLGQGPEFLTYFQNEAQLEKSRLLSDRFSAERPKGSFSTLEIQRTEQGDSAMYLCASSLRTSGITGELFFGEGSRLTVL.